The T cell receptor beta chain under discussion was sequenced for a study of T cells in Graves' hyperthyroidism and ophthalmopathy. Looked up from germline, CDR1 is DFQATT and CDR2 is SNEGSKA (reference sequence). Trimming shortened V by 3 bases and J by 6 bases, and 10 bases separated the two germline ends. The CDR3 is 12 residues long. The investigators amplified TCR beta CDR3 regions from RNA transcripts. Using the HTBI primer set, a first-round RT-PCR was run on the TCR CDR3. TCRdb reanalysed the multiplex PCR reads using MiXCR and keeps one entry per CDR3 protein. The sample lists some 560,000 distinct CDR3 sequences; 14% were seen once. This clonotype was seen more than once but under ten times.

The receptor was isolated from a woman aged 40-49 years with Graves' hyperthyroidism. This chain connects TRBV20-1 to TRBJ2-3; D remains ambiguous. The sample was blood. CDR3 region: CSASPILDTQYF. CDR3 nucleotides: TGCAGTGCTAGCCCTATCTTGGATACGCAGTATTTT.